This TCR beta chain stems from a study of blood T cell repertoires in COVID-19. Study-wide background: T cells, B-cell-depleted T cells, or PBMCs provided the cDNA or gDNA that served as material.

Repertoires were generated with immunoSEQ multiplex PCR, while TCRdb's copy carries only in-frame clones and drops some. The sample holds roughly 310,000 clones; roughly 88% are singletons and the top ten take less than 3.5%. Sequencing input: peripheral blood. The TCR originated in a woman under 40 with COVID-19, enrolled during active disease.

CDR3 in amino acids: CASSEGGLVGSDEQFF. In nucleotides, the CDR3 is TGTGCCAGCAGTGAAGGAGGGCTAGTGGGGAGCGATGAGCAGTTCTTC. The J gene is TRBJ2-1, the V gene TRBV25-1; D may be TRBD2 (6 bases). Germline V CDR1 and CDR2: MGHDK, SYGVNS. Trimming shortened V by 2 bases and J by 8 bases, and 19 bases separated the two germline ends. This CDR3 contains 16 residues.